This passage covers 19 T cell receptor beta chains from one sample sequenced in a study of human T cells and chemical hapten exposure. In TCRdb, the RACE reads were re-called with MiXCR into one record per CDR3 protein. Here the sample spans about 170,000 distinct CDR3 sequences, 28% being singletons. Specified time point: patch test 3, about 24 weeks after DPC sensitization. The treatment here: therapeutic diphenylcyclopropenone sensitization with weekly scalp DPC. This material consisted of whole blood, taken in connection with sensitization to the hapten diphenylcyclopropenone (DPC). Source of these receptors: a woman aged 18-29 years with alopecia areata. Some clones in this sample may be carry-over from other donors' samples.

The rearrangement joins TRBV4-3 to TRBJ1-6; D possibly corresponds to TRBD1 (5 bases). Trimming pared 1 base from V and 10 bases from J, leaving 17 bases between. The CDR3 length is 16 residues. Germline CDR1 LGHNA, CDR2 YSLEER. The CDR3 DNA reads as TGCGCCAGCAGCCAAGCTGGGGCACGCGGGGGATCACCCCTCCACTTT. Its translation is CASSQAGARGGSPLHF.

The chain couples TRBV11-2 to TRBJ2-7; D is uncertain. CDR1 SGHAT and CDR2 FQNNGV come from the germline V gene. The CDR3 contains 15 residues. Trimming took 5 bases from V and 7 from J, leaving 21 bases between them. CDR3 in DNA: TGTGCCAGCAGCCCCCCATCGAGCTCAAGTGGGGAGCAGTACTTC. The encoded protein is CASSPPSSSSGEQYF.

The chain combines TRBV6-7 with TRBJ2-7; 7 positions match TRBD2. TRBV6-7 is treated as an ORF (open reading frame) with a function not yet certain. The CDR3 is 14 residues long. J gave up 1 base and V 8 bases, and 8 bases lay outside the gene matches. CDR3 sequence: CASRSRDYSYEQYF. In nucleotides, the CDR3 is TGTGCCAGCCGATCCCGGGACTATTCCTACGAGCAGTACTTC.

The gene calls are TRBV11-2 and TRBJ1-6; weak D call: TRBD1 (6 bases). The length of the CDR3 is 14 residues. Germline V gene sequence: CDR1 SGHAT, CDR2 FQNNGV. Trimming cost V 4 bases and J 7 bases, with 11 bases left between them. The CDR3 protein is CASSSGARNSPLHF. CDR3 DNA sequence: TGTGCCAGCAGCTCAGGGGCCCGGAATTCACCCCTCCACTTT.

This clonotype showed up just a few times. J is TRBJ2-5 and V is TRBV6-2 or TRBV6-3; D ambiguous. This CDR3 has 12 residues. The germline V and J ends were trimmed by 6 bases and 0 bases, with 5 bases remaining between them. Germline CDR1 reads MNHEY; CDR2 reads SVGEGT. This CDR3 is CASSADQETQYF. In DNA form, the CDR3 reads TGTGCCAGCAGCGCCGACCAAGAGACCCAGTACTTC.

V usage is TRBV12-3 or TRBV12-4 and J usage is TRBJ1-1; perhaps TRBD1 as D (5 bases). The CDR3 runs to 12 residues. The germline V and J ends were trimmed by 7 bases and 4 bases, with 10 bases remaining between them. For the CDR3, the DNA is TGTGCCAGCACCTCCCAGGGCACTGAAGCTTTCTTT. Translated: CASTSQGTEAFF.

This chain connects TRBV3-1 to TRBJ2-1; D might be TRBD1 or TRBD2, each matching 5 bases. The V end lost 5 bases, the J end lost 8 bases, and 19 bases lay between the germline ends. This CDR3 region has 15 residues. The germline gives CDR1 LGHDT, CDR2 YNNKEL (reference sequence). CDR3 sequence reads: CASSETGTLSDEQFF. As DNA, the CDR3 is TGTGCCAGCAGCGAGACCGGGACCTTGAGCGATGAGCAGTTCTTC.

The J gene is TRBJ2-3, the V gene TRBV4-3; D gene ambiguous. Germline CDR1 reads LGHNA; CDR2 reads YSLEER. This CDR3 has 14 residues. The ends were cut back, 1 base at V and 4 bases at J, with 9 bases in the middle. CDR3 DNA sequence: TGCGCCAGCAGCCAAGGAAAGAATGCAGATACGCAGTATTTT. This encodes CASSQGKNADTQYF.

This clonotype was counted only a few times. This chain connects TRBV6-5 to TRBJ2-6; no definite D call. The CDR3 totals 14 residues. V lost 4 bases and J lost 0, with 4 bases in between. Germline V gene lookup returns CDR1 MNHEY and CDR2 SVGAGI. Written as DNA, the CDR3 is TGTGCCAGCAGTTCGGACTCTGGGGCCAACGTCCTGACTTTC. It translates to CASSSDSGANVLTF.

The chain's CDR3 is CASSVVAGDNNEQFF. The CDR3 DNA sequence: TGTGCCAGCAGCGTAGTAGCGGGGGATAACAATGAGCAGTTCTTC. The chain carries TRBV9 and TRBJ2-1; 9 nucleotides match TRBD2. Trimming removed 0 bases from V and 5 bases from J; junction bases left unmatched: 3. The CDR3 runs 15 residues. Germline assignment: CDR1 SGDLS and CDR2 YYNGEE.

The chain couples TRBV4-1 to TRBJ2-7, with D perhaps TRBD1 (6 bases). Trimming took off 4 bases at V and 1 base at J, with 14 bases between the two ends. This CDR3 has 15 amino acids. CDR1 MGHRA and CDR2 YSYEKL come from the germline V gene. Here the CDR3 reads CASSLIGGASYEQYF. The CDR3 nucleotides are TGCGCCAGCAGCCTTATAGGGGGAGCATCCTACGAGCAGTACTTC.

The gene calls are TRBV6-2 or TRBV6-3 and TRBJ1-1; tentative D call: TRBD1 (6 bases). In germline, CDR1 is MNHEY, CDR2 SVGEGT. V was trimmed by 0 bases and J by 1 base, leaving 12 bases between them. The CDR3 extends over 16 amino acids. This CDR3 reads CASSYSMGQRNTEAFF. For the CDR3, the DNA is TGTGCCAGCAGTTACTCGATGGGACAACGGAACACTGAAGCTTTCTTT.

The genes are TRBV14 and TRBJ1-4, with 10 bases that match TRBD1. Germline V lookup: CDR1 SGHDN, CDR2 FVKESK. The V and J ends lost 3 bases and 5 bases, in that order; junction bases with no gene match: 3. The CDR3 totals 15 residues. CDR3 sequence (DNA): TGTGCCAGCAGCCAGACAGGGGGCCGGAATGAAAAACTGTTTTTT. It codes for CASSQTGGRNEKLFF.

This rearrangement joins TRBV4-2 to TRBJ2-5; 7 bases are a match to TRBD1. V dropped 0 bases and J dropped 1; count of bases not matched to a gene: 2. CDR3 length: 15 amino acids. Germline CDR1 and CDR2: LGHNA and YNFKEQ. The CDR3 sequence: CASSQDSGGQETQYF. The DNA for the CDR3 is TGTGCCAGCAGCCAAGATTCAGGGGGCCAAGAGACCCAGTACTTC.

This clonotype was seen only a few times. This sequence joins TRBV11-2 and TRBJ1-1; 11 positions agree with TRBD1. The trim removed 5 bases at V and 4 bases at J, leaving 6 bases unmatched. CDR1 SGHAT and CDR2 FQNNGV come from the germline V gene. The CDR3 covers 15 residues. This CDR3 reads CASSLRDRGGTEAFF. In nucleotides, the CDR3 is TGTGCCAGCAGCCTAAGGGACAGGGGGGGCACTGAAGCTTTCTTT.

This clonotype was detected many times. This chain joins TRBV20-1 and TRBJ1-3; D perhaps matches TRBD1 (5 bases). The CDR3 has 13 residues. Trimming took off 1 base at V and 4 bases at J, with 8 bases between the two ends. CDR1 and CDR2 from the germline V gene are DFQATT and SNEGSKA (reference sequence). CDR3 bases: TGCAGTGCTAGAGTTGGGGGGGGAAACACCATATATTTT. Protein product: CSARVGGGNTIYF.

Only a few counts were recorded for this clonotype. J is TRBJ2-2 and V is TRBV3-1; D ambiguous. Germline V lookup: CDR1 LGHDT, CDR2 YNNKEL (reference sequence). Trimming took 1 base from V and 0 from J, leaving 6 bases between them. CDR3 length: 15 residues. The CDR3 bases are TGTGCCAGCAGCCAAGGAAGAACGAACACCGGGGAGCTGTTTTTT. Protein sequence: CASSQGRTNTGELFF.

CDR3 sequence: CASSQGGGGMDTQYF. CDR3 coding DNA: TGTGCCAGCAGCCAAGGCGGGGGCGGAATGGATACGCAGTATTTT. The chain couples TRBV7-3 to TRBJ2-3; D may be TRBD2 (7 bases). The CDR3 is 15 residues long. Germline-derived CDR1 and CDR2 are SGHTA and FQGTGA. V was cut by 5 bases and J by 6 bases, with 18 bases left in between.

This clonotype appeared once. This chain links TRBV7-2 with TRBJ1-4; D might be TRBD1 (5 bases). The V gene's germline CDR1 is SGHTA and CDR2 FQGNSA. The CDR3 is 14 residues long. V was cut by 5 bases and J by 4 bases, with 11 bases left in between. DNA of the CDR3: TGTGCCAGCAGCCTGCCGGGACTTAATGAAAAACTGTTTTTT. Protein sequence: CASSLPGLNEKLFF.